The 20 T cell receptor beta chains given below trace back to one sample, sequenced in a study of blood T cell repertoires in COVID-19. Here immunoSEQ multiplex PCR was the method, and the copy in TCRdb shows in-frame clones only, minus some. The sample records some 250,000 clones, approximately 91% being singletons. The sequenced material came from PBMCs or T cells enriched from blood (not recorded which). The receptors originated from a woman aged 40 to 49 with acute COVID-19.

The gene calls are TRBV19 and TRBJ2-7, with 11 bases fitting TRBD2. With 2 bases clipped from V and 4 bases from J, the junction kept 4 bases outside the gene matches. The CDR3 has 15 residues. The V gene's germline CDR1 is LNHDA and CDR2 SQIVND (reference sequence). The CDR3 DNA follows: TGTGCCAGTAGTATAACGACTAGCGGGACTTACGAGCAGTACTTC. Its protein product is CASSITTSGTYEQYF.

J is TRBJ2-1 and V is TRBV12-5; TRBD2 is a possible D gene (5 bases). Trimming left V 1 base short and J 1 base short, with 5 bases between. The CDR3 runs 14 residues. CDR1 and CDR2 (germline): LGHNT, FRNRAP. CDR3 region: CASGLGGSYNEQFF. In DNA, the CDR3 is TGTGCTAGTGGTTTGGGAGGGTCCTACAATGAGCAGTTCTTC.

This chain links TRBV19 with TRBJ1-5; 8 bases map to TRBD1. The length of the CDR3 is 15 residues. V trimming: 2 bases; J trimming: 4 bases; junction bases outside the gene matches: 4. The germline gives CDR1 LNHDA, CDR2 SQIVND (reference sequence). The CDR3 spells CASSISDRANQPQHF. DNA for the CDR3: TGTGCCAGTAGTATATCGGACAGGGCTAATCAGCCCCAGCATTTT.

This chain links TRBV4-1 with TRBJ2-7, with D possibly matching TRBD2 (6 bases). The CDR3 length is 15 residues. Germline CDR1 is MGHRA and CDR2 is YSYEKL. Trimming cost V 5 bases and J 6 bases, with 20 bases left between them. The DNA of the CDR3 is TGCGCCAGCAGCTCTCCCGGCGGGAACCCAAGCGAGCAGTACTTC. The encoded protein is CASSSPGGNPSEQYF.

The J gene is TRBJ2-2, the V gene TRBV7-6, with D possibly being TRBD2 (5 bases). The germline V gene has CDR1 SGHVS and CDR2 FNYEAQ. The ends were cut back, 2 bases at V and 0 bases at J, with 13 bases in the middle. The CDR3 length is 17 residues. The CDR3 nucleotides are TGTGCCAGCAGCTTAAGAGGCCTAGCAACGAACACCGGGGAGCTGTTTTTT. Translating gives CASSLRGLATNTGELFF.

The chain employs TRBV4-2 and TRBJ2-7; a possible D gene is TRBD2 (5 bases). Trimming took 4 bases from V and 1 from J, leaving 14 bases between them. In germline, CDR1 is LGHNA, CDR2 YNFKEQ. This CDR3 is built from 15 residues. This CDR3 reads CASSLSTSYSYEQYF. CDR3 bases: TGTGCCAGCAGCCTCTCTACTAGTTATTCCTACGAGCAGTACTTC.

The gene calls are TRBV14 and TRBJ2-3, with a tentative D call TRBD1 (7 bases). The V and J ends lost 1 base and 7 bases respectively, with 24 bases between them. CDR3 size: 18 residues. Looked up from germline, CDR1 is SGHDN and CDR2 is FVKESK. CDR3 protein: CASSQVPMPGQRANTQYF. CDR3 sequence (DNA): TGTGCCAGCAGCCAAGTCCCAATGCCGGGACAGCGGGCAAATACGCAGTATTTT.

The chain combines TRBV18 with TRBJ1-1; D unresolved. Trimming left V 5 bases short and J 0 bases short, with 7 bases between. The CDR3 is made up of 13 amino acids. Germline V gene sequence: CDR1 KGHSH, CDR2 LQKENI. CDR3 protein: CASSETVNTEAFF. In nucleotides, the CDR3 is TGTGCCAGCTCAGAAACAGTGAACACTGAAGCTTTCTTT.

This rearrangement joins TRBV4-2 to TRBJ1-3; D is unclear. Trimming removed 0 bases from V and 0 bases from J, with 12 bases in between. Germline assignment: CDR1 LGHNA and CDR2 YNFKEQ. This CDR3 comprises 17 residues. CDR3 DNA sequence: TGTGCCAGCAGCCAAGATATCACGGGAGGCTCTGGAAACACCATATATTTT. Its protein is CASSQDITGGSGNTIYF.

The chain combines TRBV6-5 with TRBJ2-3, with D tentatively TRBD1 (5 bases). Trimming pared 7 bases from V and 4 bases from J, leaving 15 bases between. Germline V gene data show CDR1 as MNHEY and CDR2 as SVGAGI. CDR3 length: 14 residues. CDR3 region: CASKSYGAADTQYF. The DNA of the CDR3 is TGTGCCAGCAAGTCTTATGGGGCCGCAGATACGCAGTATTTT.

The gene calls are TRBV28 and TRBJ1-2; TRBD1 agrees at 9 bases. The germline V gene has CDR1 MDHEN and CDR2 SYDVKM. The V gene end was trimmed by 5 bases and the J gene end by 2 bases; junction bases not matched to a gene: 3. The CDR3 has 14 amino acids. The CDR3 DNA reads as TGTGCCAGCAGTCGGACAGGGGTCAACTATGGCTACACCTTC. This encodes CASSRTGVNYGYTF.

The V call is TRBV5-1, the J call TRBJ1-1, with TRBD1 matching over 8 bases. The CDR3 loop spans 15 amino acids. V gave up 1 base and J gave up 6 bases; unmatched junction bases: 8. Germline-derived CDR1 and CDR2 are SGHRS and YFSETQ. This CDR3 reads CASSLWTGSQAEAFF. In DNA, the CDR3 is TGCGCCAGCAGCTTGTGGACAGGGTCTCAAGCTGAAGCTTTCTTT.

The V gene is TRBV7-2, the J gene TRBJ2-6; TRBD2 aligns across 8 bases. The CDR3 extends over 17 amino acids. V lost 1 base, J lost 4 bases, and 6 bases stayed unmatched. Germline CDR1 is SGHTA and CDR2 is FQGNSA. The CDR3 DNA follows: TGTGCCAGCAGCTTAGGCGGGGGGCGAGCCGGGGCCAACGTCCTGACTTTC. Protein product: CASSLGGGRAGANVLTF.

This clone was detected only once. The V and J genes are TRBV19 and TRBJ1-5, with 11 nucleotides matching TRBD1. The CDR3 consists of 13 residues. Germline V gives CDR1 LNHDA, CDR2 SQIVND (reference sequence). Trimming took 6 bases from V and 11 from J; bases not matched to a gene: 6. CDR3 loop: CASSEGTGGSQHF. The CDR3, as DNA: TGTGCCAGTAGCGAAGGGACAGGGGGTTCCCAGCATTTT.

This chain connects TRBV5-1 to TRBJ2-7; 11 nucleotides align to TRBD1. Germline values: CDR1 SGHRS, CDR2 YFSETQ. CDR3 length: 14 residues. V was clipped by 7 bases and J by 3 bases; unmatched bases: 6. The CDR3 sequence is CASAGGQGDYEQYF. In DNA, the CDR3 is TGCGCCAGCGCTGGGGGACAGGGGGACTACGAGCAGTACTTC.

This clone showed up just once. This chain uses TRBV2 with TRBJ2-7; 8 bases are shared with TRBD1. The CDR3 is made up of 15 amino acids. The V and J ends lost 6 bases and 4 bases, in that order; junction bases with no gene match: 11. Looked up from germline, CDR1 is SNHLY and CDR2 is FYNNEI. The CDR3 is CASRYPGQVRYEQYF. The CDR3 nucleotides are TGTGCCAGCAGGTATCCGGGACAGGTCCGGTACGAGCAGTACTTC.

V usage is TRBV3-1 (or the pseudogene TRBV3-2) and J usage is TRBJ2-5; 12 nucleotides match TRBD2. The CDR3 is 15 residues long. Germline V lookup: CDR1 LGHDT, CDR2 YNNKEL (reference sequence). The ends lost 6 bases at V and 7 bases at J; junction bases unmatched: 9. CDR3 sequence reads: CASSRGLAGFVTQYF. In nucleotides, the CDR3 is TGTGCCAGCAGTCGAGGACTAGCGGGGTTTGTGACCCAGTACTTC.

The chain couples TRBV9 to TRBJ2-2; D may be TRBD1 (5 bases). There are 15 residues in the CDR3. The germline gives CDR1 SGDLS, CDR2 YYNGEE. Trimming removed 2 bases at V and 6 bases at J, with 14 bases between. The CDR3 coding sequence is TGTGCCAGCAGCGTTGAGGACAAAAAGGCCGGGGAGCTGTTTTTT. Protein sequence: CASSVEDKKAGELFF.

This chain uses TRBV11-2 with TRBJ1-4; the match to TRBD1 covers 7 bases. CDR1 is SGHAT, CDR2 FQNNGV, per germline. The CDR3 covers 15 residues. V lost 5 bases to trimming and J lost 5 bases; unmatched junction nucleotides: 8. The CDR3 here is CASSQGQAPNEKLFF. The CDR3 DNA reads as TGTGCCAGCAGCCAAGGACAGGCACCAAATGAAAAACTGTTTTTT.

The chain combines TRBV10-3 with TRBJ1-3, with TRBD1 identical over 8 bases. The junction had 8 bases not matched to a gene; V was cut back by 6 bases and J by 1 base. CDR1 and CDR2 from the germline V gene are ENHRY and SYGVKD. The CDR3 covers 16 residues. The CDR3 reads CAISPGQDFSGNTIYF. DNA for the CDR3: TGTGCCATCAGCCCGGGACAGGATTTTTCTGGAAACACCATATATTTT.